This section outlines one T cell receptor beta chain sequence together with its context. At one of its ends the junction is not consistent with the germline gene, which may arise from a read error. This sample was included in a study of T cell responses to AZD1222 COVID-19 vaccine. This CDR3 region has 13 residues. The germline V gene has CDR1 WSHSY and CDR2 SAAADI. Data came from immunoSEQ multiplex PCR; TCRdb stores just in-frame clones and leaves some out. The repertoire has approximately 50,000 clones, about 86% of them found once; the top ten carry less than 7%. The material sequenced was peripheral blood, taken 28 days after the second AZD1222 dose. This TCR was sampled from an adult who received the AZD1222 COVID-19 vaccine. The J gene is TRBJ2-3, the V gene TRBV10-2; 8 bases agree with TRBD2. CDR3 coding DNA: TGCGCCAGCAGTGAGTCGAGAAGCGGGAGTCCGCATTTT. Its translation is CASSESRSGSPHF.